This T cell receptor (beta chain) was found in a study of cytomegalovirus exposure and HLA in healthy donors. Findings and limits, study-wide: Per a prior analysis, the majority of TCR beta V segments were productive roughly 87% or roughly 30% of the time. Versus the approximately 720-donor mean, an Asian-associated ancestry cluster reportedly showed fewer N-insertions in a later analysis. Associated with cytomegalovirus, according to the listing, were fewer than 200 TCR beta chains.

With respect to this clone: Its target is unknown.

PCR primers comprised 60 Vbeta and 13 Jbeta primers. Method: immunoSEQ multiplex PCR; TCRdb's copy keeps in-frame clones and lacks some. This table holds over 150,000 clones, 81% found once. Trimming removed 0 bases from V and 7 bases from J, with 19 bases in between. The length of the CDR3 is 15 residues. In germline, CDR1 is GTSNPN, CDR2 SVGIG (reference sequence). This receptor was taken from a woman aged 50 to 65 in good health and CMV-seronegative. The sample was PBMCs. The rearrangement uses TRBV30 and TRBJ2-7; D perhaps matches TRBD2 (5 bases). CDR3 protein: CAWSVSRTGVSEQYF. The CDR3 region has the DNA TGTGCCTGGAGTGTATCTCGTACCGGGGTCTCGGAGCAGTACTTC.